This TCR beta chain is from a study of response to subunit inactivated influenza vaccine. Study conclusions and caveats: The authors proposed limited new T cell recruitment per seasonal influenza vaccination.

TCRdb reanalysed the RT-PCR reads using MiXCR and keeps one entry per CDR3 protein. The sample has about 530,000 distinct CDR3 sequences, about an eighth seen once. The CDR3 sequence is 15 residues long. After removal of 0 bases from V and 15 bases from J, the junction contained 11 bases not matched to a gene. Germline V gene lookup returns CDR1 SGHAT and CDR2 FQNNGV. This clonotype was counted a few times. Its matching antigen is unknown. V usage is TRBV11-2 and J usage is TRBJ2-1, with 10 bases identical to TRBD2. The sequencing here drew on PBMCs from blood, taken on the day of vaccination. The clonotype was recovered from a man aged 45-65 years who received an inactivated influenza vaccine. The DNA for the CDR3 is TGTGCCAGCAGCTTAGAATTTTCGCAGCGGGGGGGACGGTTCTTC. This codes for CASSLEFSQRGGRFF.